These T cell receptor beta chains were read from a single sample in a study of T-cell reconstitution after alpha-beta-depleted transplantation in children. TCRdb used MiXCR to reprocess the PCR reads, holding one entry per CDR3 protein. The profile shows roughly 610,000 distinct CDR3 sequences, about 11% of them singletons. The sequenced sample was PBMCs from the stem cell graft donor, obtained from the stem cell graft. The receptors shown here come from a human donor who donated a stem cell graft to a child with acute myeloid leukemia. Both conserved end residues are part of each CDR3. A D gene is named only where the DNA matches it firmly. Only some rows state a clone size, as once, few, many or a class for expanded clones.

TGCAGCGTTGTGGATAGCGGGTACTCCTACGAGCAGTACTTC	CSVVDSGYSYEQYF	TRBD2	NA	TRBV29-1	TRBJ2-7
TGTGCCAGCAGTGTTCAGAACAGTAATGAAAAACTGTTTTTT	CASSVQNSNEKLFF	NA	few	TRBV2	TRBJ1-4
TGTGCCACCGTTGATGGACACTTCACCGGGGAGCTGTTTTTT	CATVDGHFTGELFF	NA	few	TRBV10-3	TRBJ2-2
TGCAGCGTTGGATGGAGCCCCCCACAGGCGGACTATGGCTACACCTTC	CSVGWSPPQADYGYTF	NA	NA	TRBV29-1	TRBJ1-2
TGCAGCGTTGAAGATGTTGGTAGGGACTGGCGGTACGAGCAGTACTTC	CSVEDVGRDWRYEQYF	NA	many	TRBV29-1	TRBJ2-7
TGTGCCAGCAGCCGATGGACAGGCACAGATACGCAGTATTTT	CASSRWTGTDTQYF	NA	few	TRBV5-5	TRBJ2-3
TGTGACAGCAGTTTAACAGCGTCCTACGAGCAGTACTTC	CDSSLTASYEQYF	NA	NA	TRBV12-3/TRBV12-4	TRBJ2-7
TGCAGTGCTACCATTGCGGGGTCTCAGCCCCAGCATTTT	CSATIAGSQPQHF	NA	NA	TRBV20-1	TRBJ1-5
TGCAGTGCTAGAGATCCCTCGGCGGGGATATCCTACGAGCAGTACTTC	CSARDPSAGISYEQYF	NA	few	TRBV20-1	TRBJ2-7
TGCAGCGTTGAGAGACTAGCGGATGAGCAGTTCTTC	CSVERLADEQFF	TRBD2	many	TRBV29-1	TRBJ2-1
TGTGCCAGCAGCGCCGACACCGGGGAGCTGTTTTTT	CASSADTGELFF	NA	few	TRBV9	TRBJ2-2
TGTGCCAGCAGCCCCAGGGAGGGCGACGAGCAGTACTTC	CASSPREGDEQYF	TRBD2	NA	TRBV6-6	TRBJ2-7
TGTGCCAGCAGCTTGGATGCGCCCTCAGTCGGCGTCTATGGCTACACCTTC	CASSLDAPSVGVYGYTF	NA	few	TRBV5-4	TRBJ1-2
TGTGCCAGCACCCAAGGGACGGTCAATCAGCCCCAGCATTTT	CASTQGTVNQPQHF	NA	NA	TRBV12-3/TRBV12-4	TRBJ1-5
TGCGCCAGCAAGTTTGTGGGACAGGGGGGAGAGCAGTACTTC	CASKFVGQGGEQYF	TRBD1	few	TRBV10-2	TRBJ2-7
TGCGCCAGCAGCCTACCCCAAGCTGCCGGGACCGGGGAGCTGTTTTTT	CASSLPQAAGTGELFF	NA	NA	TRBV5-1	TRBJ2-2
TGTGCCAGCAGTGAAACGGGAGCTACCGGGGAGCTGTTTTTT	CASSETGATGELFF	NA	NA	TRBV6-1	TRBJ2-2
TGTGCCAGCAGCTCAACCGGGACTAGTTACAATGAGCAGTTCTTC	CASSSTGTSYNEQFF	TRBD2	NA	TRBV7-3	TRBJ2-1
TGTGCCACCAGTGATTTGGCAGCAACCTATGGCTACACCTTC	CATSDLAATYGYTF	NA	many	TRBV24-1	TRBJ1-2
TGCAGCGTTGAAGAGGCAGGGGCGGGGGGCTACACCTTC	CSVEEAGAGGYTF	NA	many	TRBV29-1	TRBJ1-2
TGTGCCAGCATCAACATCGGACGGAAGAACACTGAAGCTTTCTTT	CASINIGRKNTEAFF	NA	many	TRBV6-5	TRBJ1-1
TGTGCCATCTCAGACAGGGCTTACAATGAGCAGTTCTTC	CAISDRAYNEQFF	TRBD1	many	TRBV6-2/TRBV6-3	TRBJ2-1
TGTGCCAGCAGTTTGTTTAGCAGGGAGACCGGGGAGCTGTTTTTT	CASSLFSRETGELFF	NA	few	TRBV28	TRBJ2-2
TGCAGCGTTGGGGACAGGGGTTCGATCTCTGGAAACACCATATATTTT	CSVGDRGSISGNTIYF	TRBD1	many	TRBV29-1	TRBJ1-3
TGCAGCGTTGTCCGAGACAGGGACACTGAAGCTTTCTTT	CSVVRDRDTEAFF	TRBD1	few	TRBV29-1	TRBJ1-1
TGTGCCAGCAGCTTCCGACTAGCTAGGGGGGCAGATACGCAGTATTTT	CASSFRLARGADTQYF	NA	few	TRBV7-2	TRBJ2-3
TGTGCCAGCTCCCAACTAGCGGGAGACGTCGGCAACGAGCAGTACTTC	CASSQLAGDVGNEQYF	TRBD2	NA	TRBV18	TRBJ2-7
TGCAGTCCTTCGACGGGGGGGAGGTCAGGAGGAATGAACACTGAAGCTTTCTTT	CSPSTGGRSGGMNTEAFF	NA	few	TRBV20-1	TRBJ1-1
TGCGCCAGCTGGGATCCCGGAAGCACAGATACGCAGTATTTT	CASWDPGSTDTQYF	NA	many	TRBV5-1	TRBJ2-3
TGCAGTGCTCCCCGGACAGGGGTGACAGAGACCCAGTACTTC	CSAPRTGVTETQYF	TRBD1	NA	TRBV20-1	TRBJ2-5
TGCAGCGTTGGGGCCGGACAGGCCGACATGAACACTGAAGCTTTCTTT	CSVGAGQADMNTEAFF	TRBD1	many	TRBV29-1	TRBJ1-1